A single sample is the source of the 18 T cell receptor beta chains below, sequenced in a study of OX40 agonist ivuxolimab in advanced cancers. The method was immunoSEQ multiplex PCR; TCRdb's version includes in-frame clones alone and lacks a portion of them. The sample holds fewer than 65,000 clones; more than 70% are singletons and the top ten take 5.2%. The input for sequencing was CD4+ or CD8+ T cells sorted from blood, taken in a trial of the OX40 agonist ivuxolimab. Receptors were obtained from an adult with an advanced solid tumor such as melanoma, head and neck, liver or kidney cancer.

The CDR3, as DNA: TGTGCCAGCTCACGGACTACCACAGATACGCAGTATTTT. Protein product: CASSRTTTDTQYF. This rearrangement joins TRBV18 to TRBJ2-3; TRBD2 might be the D (6 bases). The V and J ends lost 4 bases and 2 bases respectively, with 7 bases between them. Germline V gene lookup returns CDR1 KGHSH and CDR2 LQKENI. The CDR3 is made up of 13 amino acids.

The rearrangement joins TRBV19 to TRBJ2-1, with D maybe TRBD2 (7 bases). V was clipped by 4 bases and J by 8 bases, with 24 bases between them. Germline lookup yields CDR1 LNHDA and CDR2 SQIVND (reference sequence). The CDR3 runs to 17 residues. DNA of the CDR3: TGTGCCAGTAGTAGAGAGGGGAGGGGCCCCGAGGGGGATGAGCAGTTCTTC. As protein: CASSREGRGPEGDEQFF.

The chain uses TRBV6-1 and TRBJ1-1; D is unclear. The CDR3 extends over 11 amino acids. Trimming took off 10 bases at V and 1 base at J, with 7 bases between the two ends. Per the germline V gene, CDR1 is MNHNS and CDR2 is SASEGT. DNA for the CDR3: TGTGCCACAAAATCGAACACTGAAGCTTTCTTT. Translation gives CATKSNTEAFF.

Here the CDR3 reads CASTQGGRVSNQPQHF. The CDR3 bases are TGTGCCAGTACCCAAGGGGGAAGGGTTAGCAATCAGCCCCAGCATTTT. The V and J genes are TRBV19 and TRBJ1-5; weak D call: TRBD1 (6 bases). This CDR3 region has 16 residues. V lost 7 bases and J 0 bases, leaving 16 bases between the germline ends. CDR1 is LNHDA and CDR2 is SQIVND in the germline V gene (reference sequence).

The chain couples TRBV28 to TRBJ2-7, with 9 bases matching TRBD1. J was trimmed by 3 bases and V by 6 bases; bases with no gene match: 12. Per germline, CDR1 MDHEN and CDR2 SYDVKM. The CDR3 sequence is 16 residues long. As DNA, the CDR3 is TGTGCCAGCAGACGAATACCGGGACAGGGAGACTACGAGCAGTACTTC. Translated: CASRRIPGQGDYEQYF.

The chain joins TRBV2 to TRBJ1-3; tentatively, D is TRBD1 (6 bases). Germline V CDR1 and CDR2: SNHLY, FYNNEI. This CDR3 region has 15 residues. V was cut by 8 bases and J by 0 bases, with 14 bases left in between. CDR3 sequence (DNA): TGTGCCAGCGGGTTACAGGGTAGCTCTGGAAACACCATATATTTT. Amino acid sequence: CASGLQGSSGNTIYF.

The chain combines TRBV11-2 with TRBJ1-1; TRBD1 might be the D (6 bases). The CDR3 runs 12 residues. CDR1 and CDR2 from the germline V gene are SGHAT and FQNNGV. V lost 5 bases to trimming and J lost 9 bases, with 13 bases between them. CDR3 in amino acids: CASSPFGTQAFF. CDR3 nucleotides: TGTGCCAGCAGCCCCTTCGGGACACAAGCTTTCTTT.

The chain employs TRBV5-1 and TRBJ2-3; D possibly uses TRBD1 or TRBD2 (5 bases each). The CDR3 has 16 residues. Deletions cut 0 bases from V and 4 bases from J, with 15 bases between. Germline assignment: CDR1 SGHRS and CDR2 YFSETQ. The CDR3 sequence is CASSLDGTVGADTQYF. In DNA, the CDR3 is TGCGCCAGCAGCTTGGACGGGACGGTTGGCGCAGATACGCAGTATTTT.

The CDR3 spells CASSPTGGAFQPQHF. For the CDR3, the DNA is TGCGCCAGCAGCCCTACAGGGGGCGCGTTTCAGCCCCAGCATTTT. The V call is TRBV5-1, the J call TRBJ1-5; 9 bases fit TRBD1. Trimming at V came to 4 bases and at J to 6 bases, leaving 8 bases not matched to a gene. The germline V gene has CDR1 SGHRS and CDR2 YFSETQ. The CDR3 sequence is 15 residues long. Using reference TRBV5-1 and TRBJ1-5 for the parts outside the CDR3, the full variable domain is KAGVTQTPRYLIKTRGQQVTLSCSPISGHRSVSWYQQTPGQGLQFLFEYFSETQRNKGNFPGRFSGRQFSNSRSEMNVSTLELGDSALYLCASSPTGGAFQPQHFGDGTRLSIL.

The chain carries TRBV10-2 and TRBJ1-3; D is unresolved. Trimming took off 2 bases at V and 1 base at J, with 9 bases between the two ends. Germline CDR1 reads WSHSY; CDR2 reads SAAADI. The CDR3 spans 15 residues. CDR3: CASSEPPGSGNTIYF. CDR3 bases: TGCGCCAGCAGTGAGCCCCCTGGGTCTGGAAACACCATATATTTT.

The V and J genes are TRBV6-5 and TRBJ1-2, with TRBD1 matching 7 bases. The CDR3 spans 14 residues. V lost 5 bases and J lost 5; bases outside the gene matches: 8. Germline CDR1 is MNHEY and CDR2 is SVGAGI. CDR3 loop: CASSLQGGRYGYTF. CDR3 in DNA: TGTGCCAGCAGTCTTCAGGGGGGGAGGTATGGCTACACCTTC.

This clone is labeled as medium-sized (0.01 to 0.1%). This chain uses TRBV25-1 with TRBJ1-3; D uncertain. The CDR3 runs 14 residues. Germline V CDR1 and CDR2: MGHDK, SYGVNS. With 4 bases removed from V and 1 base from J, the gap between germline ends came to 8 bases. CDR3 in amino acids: CASSGILSGNTIYF. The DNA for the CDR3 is TGTGCCAGCAGTGGTATCCTTTCTGGAAACACCATATATTTT.

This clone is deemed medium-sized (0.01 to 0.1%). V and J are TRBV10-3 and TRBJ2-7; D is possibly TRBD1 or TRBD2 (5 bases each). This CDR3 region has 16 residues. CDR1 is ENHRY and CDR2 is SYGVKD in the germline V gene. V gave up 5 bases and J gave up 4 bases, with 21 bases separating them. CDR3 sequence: CAISSLGGPRMYEQYF. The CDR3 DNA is TGTGCCATCAGTTCCCTTGGGGGACCACGTATGTACGAGCAGTACTTC.

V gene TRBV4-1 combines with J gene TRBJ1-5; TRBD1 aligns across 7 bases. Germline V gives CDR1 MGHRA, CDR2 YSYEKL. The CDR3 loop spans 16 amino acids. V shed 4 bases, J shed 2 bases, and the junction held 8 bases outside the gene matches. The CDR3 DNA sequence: TGCGCCAGCAGCCGAGAGACAGGGTCTGGCAATCAGCCCCAGCATTTT. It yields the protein CASSRETGSGNQPQHF.

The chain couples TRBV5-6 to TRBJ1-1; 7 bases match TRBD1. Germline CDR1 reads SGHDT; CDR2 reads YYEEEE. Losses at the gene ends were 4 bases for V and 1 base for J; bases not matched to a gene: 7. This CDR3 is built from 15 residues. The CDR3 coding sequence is TGTGCCAGCAGCCCGGGACAGCGGTCGAACACTGAAGCTTTCTTT. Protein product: CASSPGQRSNTEAFF.

The CDR3: CASSPQGSSYNSPLHF. In nucleotides, the CDR3 is TGTGCCAGCAGCCCACAGGGGAGCTCCTATAATTCACCCCTCCACTTT. The V gene is TRBV9, the J gene TRBJ1-6; TRBD1 aligns across 7 bases. The CDR3 consists of 16 residues. Germline CDR1 SGDLS, CDR2 YYNGEE. The J segment lost 0 bases and the V segment lost 4 bases, leaving 4 bases of the junction unmatched.

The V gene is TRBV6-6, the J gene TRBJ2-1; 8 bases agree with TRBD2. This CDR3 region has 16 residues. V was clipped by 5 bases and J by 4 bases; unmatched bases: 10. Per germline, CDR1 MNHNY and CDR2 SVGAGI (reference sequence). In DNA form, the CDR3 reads TGTGCCAGCAGTCCCGGGGGGGGCGCGGGGTACAATGAGCAGTTCTTC. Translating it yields CASSPGGGAGYNEQFF.

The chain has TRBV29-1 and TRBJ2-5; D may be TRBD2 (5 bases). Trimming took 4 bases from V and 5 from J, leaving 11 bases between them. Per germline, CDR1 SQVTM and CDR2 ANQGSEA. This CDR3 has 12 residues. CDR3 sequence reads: CSVAARRETQYF. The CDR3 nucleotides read TGCAGCGTTGCTGCCAGGAGGGAGACCCAGTACTTC.